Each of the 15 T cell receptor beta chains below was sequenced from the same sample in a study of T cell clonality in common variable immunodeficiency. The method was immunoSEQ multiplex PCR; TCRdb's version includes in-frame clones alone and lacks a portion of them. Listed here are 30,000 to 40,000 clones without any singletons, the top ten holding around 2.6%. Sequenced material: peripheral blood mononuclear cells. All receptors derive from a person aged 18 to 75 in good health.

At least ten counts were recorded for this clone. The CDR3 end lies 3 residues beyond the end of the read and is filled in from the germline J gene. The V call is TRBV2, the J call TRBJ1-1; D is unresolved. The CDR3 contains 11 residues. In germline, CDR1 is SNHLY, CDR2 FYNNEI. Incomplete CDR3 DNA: TGTGCCAGCAGTGAATTTCAGGAA. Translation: CASSEFQE. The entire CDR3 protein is CASSEFQEAFF.

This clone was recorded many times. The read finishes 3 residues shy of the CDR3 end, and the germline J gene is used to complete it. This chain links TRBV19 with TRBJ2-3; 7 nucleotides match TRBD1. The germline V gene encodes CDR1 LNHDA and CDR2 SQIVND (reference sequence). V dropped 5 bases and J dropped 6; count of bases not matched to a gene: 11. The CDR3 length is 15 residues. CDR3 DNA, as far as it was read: TGTGCCAGTAGTGTTGACAGGGCTTCAAGGGATACG. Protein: CASSVDRASRDT. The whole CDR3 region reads CASSVDRASRDTQYF.

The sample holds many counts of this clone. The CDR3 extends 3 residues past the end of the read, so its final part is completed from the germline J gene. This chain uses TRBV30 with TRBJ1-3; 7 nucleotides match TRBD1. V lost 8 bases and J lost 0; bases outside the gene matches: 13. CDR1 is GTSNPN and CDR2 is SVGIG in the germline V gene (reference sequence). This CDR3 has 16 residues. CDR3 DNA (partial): TGTGCCGGGACCGGGACAGCAACCTCCTCTGGAAACACC. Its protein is CAGTGTATSSGNT. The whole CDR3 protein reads CAGTGTATSSGNTIYF.

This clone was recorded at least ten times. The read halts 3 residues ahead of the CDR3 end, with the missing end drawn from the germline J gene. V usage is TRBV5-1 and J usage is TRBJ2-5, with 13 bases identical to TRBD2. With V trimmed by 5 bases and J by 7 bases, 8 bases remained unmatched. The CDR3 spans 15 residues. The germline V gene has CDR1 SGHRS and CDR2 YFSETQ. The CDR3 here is CASRLTSGRAGTQYF. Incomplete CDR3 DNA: TGCGCCAGCAGACTAACTAGCGGGAGGGCCGGGACC.

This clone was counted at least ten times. CDR3: CASSLHRGGETQYF. The part of the CDR3 DNA that was read is TGTGCCAGCAGCCTCCACAGGGGTGGCGAGACC. The rearrangement joins TRBV11-2 to TRBJ2-5, with 7 bases lining up with TRBD1. The read falls 3 residues short of the CDR3 end, and the missing part is taken from the germline J gene. CDR1 and CDR2 from the germline V gene are SGHAT and FQNNGV. The CDR3 consists of 14 residues. Trimming removed 5 bases from V and 5 bases from J; junction bases left unmatched: 8.

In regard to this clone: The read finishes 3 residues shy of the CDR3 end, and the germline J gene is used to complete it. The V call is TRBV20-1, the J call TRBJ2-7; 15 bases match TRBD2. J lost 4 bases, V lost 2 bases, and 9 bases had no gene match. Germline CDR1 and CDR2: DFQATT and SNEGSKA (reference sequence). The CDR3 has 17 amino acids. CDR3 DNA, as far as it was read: TGCAGTGCTAGATTTGGGACTAGCGGGAGGCTGGAGTACGAG. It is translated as CSARFGTSGRLEYE. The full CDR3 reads CSARFGTSGRLEYEQYF.

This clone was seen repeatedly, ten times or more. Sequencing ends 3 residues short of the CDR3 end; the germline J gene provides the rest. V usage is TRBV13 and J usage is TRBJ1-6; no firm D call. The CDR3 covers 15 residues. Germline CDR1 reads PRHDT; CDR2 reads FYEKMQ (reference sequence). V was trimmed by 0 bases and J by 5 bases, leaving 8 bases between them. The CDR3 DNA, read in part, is TGTGCCAGCAGCTTAGGACAGATTAATAATTCACCC. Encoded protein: CASSLGQINNSP. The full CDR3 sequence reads CASSLGQINNSPLHF.

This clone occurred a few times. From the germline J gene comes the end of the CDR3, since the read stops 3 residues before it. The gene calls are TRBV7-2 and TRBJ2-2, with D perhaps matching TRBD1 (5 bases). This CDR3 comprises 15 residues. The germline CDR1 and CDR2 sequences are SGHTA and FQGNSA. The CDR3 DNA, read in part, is TGTGCCAGCAGCTTGTGGGCCTCTGGGGCCAACGTG. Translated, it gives CASSLWASGANV. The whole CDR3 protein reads CASSLWASGANVLFF.

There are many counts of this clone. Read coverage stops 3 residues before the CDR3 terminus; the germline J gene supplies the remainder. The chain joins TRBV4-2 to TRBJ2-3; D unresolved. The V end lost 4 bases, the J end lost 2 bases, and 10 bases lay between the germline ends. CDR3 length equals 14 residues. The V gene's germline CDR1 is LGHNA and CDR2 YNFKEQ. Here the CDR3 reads CASSLGLPTDTQYF. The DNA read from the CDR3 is TGTGCCAGCAGCCTAGGGCTCCCCACAGATACG.

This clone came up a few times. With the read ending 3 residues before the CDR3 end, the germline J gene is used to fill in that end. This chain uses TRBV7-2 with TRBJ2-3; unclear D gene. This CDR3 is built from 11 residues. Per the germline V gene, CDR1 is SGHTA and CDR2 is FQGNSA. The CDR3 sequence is CASRRRETQYF. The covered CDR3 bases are TGTGCCAGCAGGCGGCGAGAGACG. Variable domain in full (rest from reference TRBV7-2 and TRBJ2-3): GAGVSQSPSNKVTEKGKDVELRCDPISGHTALYWYRQSLGQGLEFLIYFQGNSAPDKSGLPSDRFSAERTGGSVSTLTIQRTQQEDSAVYLCASRRRETQYFGPGTRLTVL.

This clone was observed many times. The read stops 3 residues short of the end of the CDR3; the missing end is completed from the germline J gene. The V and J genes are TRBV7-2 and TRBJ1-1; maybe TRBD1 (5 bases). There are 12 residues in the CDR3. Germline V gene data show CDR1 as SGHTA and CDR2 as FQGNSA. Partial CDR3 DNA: TGTGCCAGCAGATCAGGGCCAAGCGGG. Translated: CASRSGPSG. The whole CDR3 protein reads CASRSGPSGAFF.

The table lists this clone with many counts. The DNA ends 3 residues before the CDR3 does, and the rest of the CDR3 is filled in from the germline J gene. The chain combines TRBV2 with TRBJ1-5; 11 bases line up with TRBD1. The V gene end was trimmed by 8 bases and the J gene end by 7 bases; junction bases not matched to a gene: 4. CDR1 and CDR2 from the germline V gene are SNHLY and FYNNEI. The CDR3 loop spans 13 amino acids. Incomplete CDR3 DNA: TGTGCCAGCGGAGGGACAGGGGGGCAGCCC. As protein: CASGGTGGQP. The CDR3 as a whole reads CASGGTGGQPQHF.

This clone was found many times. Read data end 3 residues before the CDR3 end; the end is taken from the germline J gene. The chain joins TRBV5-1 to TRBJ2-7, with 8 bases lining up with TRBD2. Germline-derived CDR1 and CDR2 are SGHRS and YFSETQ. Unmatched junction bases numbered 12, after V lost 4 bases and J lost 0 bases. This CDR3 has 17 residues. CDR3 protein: CASSAQLRLASSYEQYF. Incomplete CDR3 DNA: TGCGCCAGCAGCGCCCAACTGAGACTAGCGAGCTCCTACGAG.

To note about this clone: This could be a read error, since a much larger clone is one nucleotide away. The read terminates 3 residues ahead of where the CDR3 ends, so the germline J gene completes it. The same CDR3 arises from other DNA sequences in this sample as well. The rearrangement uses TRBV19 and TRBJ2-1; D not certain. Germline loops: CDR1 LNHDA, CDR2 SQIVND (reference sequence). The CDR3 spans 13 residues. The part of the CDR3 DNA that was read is TGTGCTAGTAGTATAAATCCCGCGAATGAG. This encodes CASSINPANE. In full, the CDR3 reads CASSINPANEQFF.

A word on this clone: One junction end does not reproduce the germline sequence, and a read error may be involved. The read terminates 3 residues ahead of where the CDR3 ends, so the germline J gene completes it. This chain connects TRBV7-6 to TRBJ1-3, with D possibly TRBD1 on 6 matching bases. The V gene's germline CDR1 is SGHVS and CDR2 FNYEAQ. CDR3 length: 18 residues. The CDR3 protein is CAGSLEARQDLSGNTIYF. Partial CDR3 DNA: TGTGCCGGCAGCTTGGAGGCCCGACAGGACCTCTCTGGAAACACG.